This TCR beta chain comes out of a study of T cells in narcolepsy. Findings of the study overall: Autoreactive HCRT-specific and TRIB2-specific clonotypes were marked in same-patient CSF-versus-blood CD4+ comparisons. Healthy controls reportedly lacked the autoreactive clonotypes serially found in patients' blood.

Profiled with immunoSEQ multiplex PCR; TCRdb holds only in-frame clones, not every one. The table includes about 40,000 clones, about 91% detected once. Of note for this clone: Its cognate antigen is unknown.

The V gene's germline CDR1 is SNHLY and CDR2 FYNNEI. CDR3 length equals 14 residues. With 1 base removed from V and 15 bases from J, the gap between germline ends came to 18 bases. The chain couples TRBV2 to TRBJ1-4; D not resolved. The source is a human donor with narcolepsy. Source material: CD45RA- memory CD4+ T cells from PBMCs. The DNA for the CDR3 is TGTGCCAGCAGTGAAGGGGTCGGACCCGAAAAGTTGTTTTTT. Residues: CASSEGVGPEKLFF. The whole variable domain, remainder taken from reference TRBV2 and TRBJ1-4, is EPEVTQTPSHQVTQMGQEVILRCVPISNHLYFYWYRQILGQKVEFLVSFYNNEISEKSEIFDDQFSVERPDGSNFTLKIRSTKLEDSAMYFCASSEGVGPEKLFFGSGTQLSVL.